These T cell receptor beta chains were read from a single sample in a study of T cell repertoires in cytomegalovirus infection. TCRdb ran MiXCR on the reads and lists one entry per CDR3 protein. Found here are 490,000 or so distinct CDR3 sequences, about 11% of them singletons; the top ten hold about a tenth. The sequenced sample was PBMCs. Every receptor here comes from a human donor in good health (CMV status not recorded). Some clones in this sample may be carry-over from other donors' samples. CDR3s include the opening cysteine and the closing phenylalanine or tryptophan. A D gene is named only where the DNA matches it firmly. Only some rows state a clone size, as once, few, many or a class for expanded clones.

V gene	J gene	D gene	clone size	CDR3 length	CDR3 DNA	CDR3 protein
TRBV6-6	TRBJ2-2	TRBD2	-	15	TGTGCCTGCAAAGGAAGGCGGGAGGACACCGGGGAGCTGTTTTTT	CACKGRREDTGELFF
TRBV30	TRBJ2-7	TRBD1	-	13	TGTGCCTGGAGCAGGGGGCCTACTGGAGAGCAGTACTTC	CAWSRGPTGEQYF
TRBV19	TRBJ2-5	-	many	15	TGTGCCAGTAGTATAATCGGGCAGATAATAGAGACCCAGTACTTC	CASSIIGQIIETQYF
TRBV29-1	TRBJ2-7	-	-	11	TGCAGCGTTGAATGGCTCGGCGGGCAGTACTTC	CSVEWLGGQYF
TRBV15	TRBJ2-1	-	few	17	TGTGCCACCAGCAGAGTAGCAGGGGGACTAGAAGGGTCGCTCGAGTTCTTC	CATSRVAGGLEGSLEFF
TRBV5-4	TRBJ1-1	TRBD1	few	13	TGTGCCAGCAACAGGGGAAGAGACACTGAAGCTTTCTTT	CASNRGRDTEAFF
TRBV7-6	TRBJ1-2	-	many	15	TGTGCCAGCAGCCAAAGGACGGCCTTGGATGGTGGCTACACCTTC	CASSQRTALDGGYTF
TRBV7-6	TRBJ1-1	-	many	16	TGTGCCAGCAGCTTATACCCCCCCCTGATGGCCACTGAAGCTTTCTTT	CASSLYPPLMATEAFF
TRBV11-2	TRBJ1-5	-	many	13	TGTGCCAGCAGCTTAACACCACTTCAGCCCCAGCATTTT	CASSLTPLQPQHF
TRBV25-1	TRBJ1-1	-	many	14	TGTGCCAGCAGTGAATCGGGATTGGGGGCTGAAGCTTTCTTT	CASSESGLGAEAFF
TRBV4-2	TRBJ2-2	TRBD2	-	16	TGTGCCAGCAGCCTTGGACTAGCCGACGTAGTCGGGGAGCTGTTTTTT	CASSLGLADVVGELFF
TRBV7-2	TRBJ1-5	-	many	14	TGTGCCAGCAGTTCCCGAGGGGGGGGGCAGCCCCAGCATTTT	CASSSRGGGQPQHF
TRBV27	TRBJ2-7	-	-	13	TGTGCCAGCAGTCCGCTAAGGGCCCACGAGCAGTACTTC	CASSPLRAHEQYF
TRBV5-8	TRBJ2-3	-	many	10	TGTGCCAGCAGCCTCTCGACGCAGTATTTT	CASSLSTQYF
TRBV10-2	TRBJ1-6	-	many	17	TGCGCCAGCAGTGCTAAAAGGGGCGCATCCTATAATTCACCCCTCCACTTT	CASSAKRGASYNSPLHF
TRBV7-9	TRBJ2-7	TRBD1	many	15	TGTGCCAGCAGCTCGGGACAGGGTATCTCCTACGAGCAGTACTTC	CASSSGQGISYEQYF
TRBV5-1	TRBJ2-6	TRBD1	-	18	TGCGCCAGCAGCCTAACGACAGGGGCCAGCTCTGGGGCCAACGTCCTGACTTTC	CASSLTTGASSGANVLTF
TRBV5-5	TRBJ1-1	TRBD1	many	15	TGTGCCAGCAGCCGTCAGGGGGCCCGGAACACTGAAGCTTTCTTT	CASSRQGARNTEAFF
TRBV5-1	TRBJ1-4	-	-	14	TGCGCCAGCAGCTTGGGACAGACTAATGAAAAACTGTTTTTT	CASSLGQTNEKLFF
TRBV27	TRBJ2-4	-	-	13	TGTGCCAGCAGTCAGGGCAATGAAAACATTCAGTACTTC	CASSQGNENIQYF
TRBV7-6	TRBJ2-1	-	many	14	TGTGCCAGCAGCTCACTAATCTCCTACAATGAGCAGTTCTTC	CASSSLISYNEQFF
TRBV6-1	TRBJ1-5	-	few	12	TGTGCCAGCAGTGAAGTGTTGAGGCCCCAGCATTTT	CASSEVLRPQHF
TRBV24-1	TRBJ2-1	TRBD2	many	15	TGTGCCACCAGTGATTTGTCTAGCGGGAGGGTTGAGCAGTTCTTC	CATSDLSSGRVEQFF
TRBV19	TRBJ1-5	-	-	17	TGTGCCAGTAGTTTCCCAGGCGGTATGGGGCAAAATCAGCCCCAGCATTTT	CASSFPGGMGQNQPQHF
TRBV18	TRBJ1-4	-	many	15	TGTGCCAGCTCACCACAAGGATCGGGGGAAGGAAAACTGTTTTTT	CASSPQGSGEGKLFF
TRBV5-4	TRBJ1-2	-	many	14	TGTGCCAGCACCTTTGACAGTGGAGTATTGAGCTACACCTTC	CASTFDSGVLSYTF
TRBV19	TRBJ2-7	TRBD2	many	15	TGTGCCAGTAACCTAGCGGGCGGAGGGCCCTACGAGCAGTACTTC	CASNLAGGGPYEQYF
TRBV28	TRBJ1-6	TRBD1	few	16	TGTGCCAGCAGTTTATCCGCAGGGGGCTATAATTCACCCCTCCACTTT	CASSLSAGGYNSPLHF
TRBV7-2	TRBJ2-7	-	many	14	TGTGCCAGCAGCTTAGTGGCCAGGTCCTACGAGCAGTACTTC	CASSLVARSYEQYF
TRBV7-2	TRBJ1-1	-	many	16	TGTGCCAGCAGCTTAGGCGGACTCGGAAGGAACACTGAAGCTTTCTTT	CASSLGGLGRNTEAFF
TRBV29-1	TRBJ1-1	-	-	13	TGCAGCGTCCTATTGGAGGGGAACACTGAAGCTTTCTTT	CSVLLEGNTEAFF
TRBV19	TRBJ2-3	TRBD2	few	13	TGTGCCAGTAAAAAGCGGGGAACAGATACGCAGTATTTT	CASKKRGTDTQYF
TRBV7-3	TRBJ1-2	TRBD1	many	13	TGTGCCAGCAGCTTACAGGGGGACGATGGCTACACCTTC	CASSLQGDDGYTF
TRBV13	TRBJ2-7	-	many	13	TGTGCCAGCAGCATCTCAGGACGATACGAGCAGTACTTC	CASSISGRYEQYF
TRBV7-3	TRBJ1-1	-	few	13	TGTGCCAGCAGGGTACAGGGTGAGGGTGAAGCTTTCTTT	CASRVQGEGEAFF
TRBV7-2	TRBJ2-1	TRBD2	many	17	TGTGCCAGCAGCTTAGTTAGTCTCACTAGCGGGGGGCCTGAGCAGTTCTTC	CASSLVSLTSGGPEQFF
TRBV10-3	TRBJ2-7	-	many	11	TGTGCCATCAGGACAGGATACGAGCAGTACTTC	CAIRTGYEQYF
TRBV28	TRBJ1-4	-	many	12	TGTGCCAGCAGCACCCCCCGGACAAAACTGTTTTTT	CASSTPRTKLFF
TRBV5-6	TRBJ2-5	-	many	15	TGTGCCAGCAGCTTGGGCAGGGTAAATGGAGAGACCCAGTACTTC	CASSLGRVNGETQYF
TRBV19	TRBJ1-3	TRBD1	many	16	TGTGCCAGTACCTACCGGCACAGGGGCTCTGGAAACACCATATATTTT	CASTYRHRGSGNTIYF
TRBV12-3/TRBV12-4	TRBJ2-4	-	many	14	TGTGCCAGCACCCGGTACGGAAACGGGGACATTCAGTACTTC	CASTRYGNGDIQYF
TRBV7-2	TRBJ1-2	-	many	14	TGTGCCAGCAGCGAACAGGGTTCTAACTATGGCTACACCTTC	CASSEQGSNYGYTF
TRBV4-1	TRBJ2-1	TRBD2	many	18	TGCGCCAGCAGCCAAGAGGGGGGGGCGCGGGGGGACTACAATGAGCAGTTCTTC	CASSQEGGARGDYNEQFF
TRBV5-5	TRBJ1-2	TRBD1	-	16	TGTGCCAGCAGCTTGGAGGGGGCCCGGAGGCACTATGGCTACACCTTC	CASSLEGARRHYGYTF
TRBV20-1	TRBJ2-5	TRBD2	few	16	TGCAGTGCTAGCCCCCCCGAACTAGCGGGACAAGAGACCCAGTACTTC	CSASPPELAGQETQYF
TRBV2	TRBJ2-5	-	-	14	TGTGCCAGCAGTGAAGCGATGCGGGGTGGCGCCCAGTACTTC	CASSEAMRGGAQYF
TRBV30	TRBJ1-4	-	-	16	TGTGCCTGGAGAGGGAAGGGAGTGGGAACTAATGAAAAACTGTTTTTT	CAWRGKGVGTNEKLFF
TRBV20-1	TRBJ2-5	TRBD1	-	13	TGCAGTGCTAGGCCGACAGGGCTGGAGACCCAGTACTTC	CSARPTGLETQYF
TRBV12-3/TRBV12-4	TRBJ1-4	-	many	15	TGTGCCAGCAGTAAACCTGGCGAATCTAATGAAAAACTGTTTTTT	CASSKPGESNEKLFF
TRBV28	TRBJ2-7	-	few	16	TGTGCCAGCAGTCTATTAACCGAGGGGGGATCCTACGAGCAGTACTTC	CASSLLTEGGSYEQYF
TRBV7-8	TRBJ1-5	-	many	14	TGTGCCAGCAGCTTAAGGGGCGTGGGACAGCCCCAGCATTTT	CASSLRGVGQPQHF
TRBV20-1	TRBJ1-2	TRBD1	few	16	TGCAGTGCTAGAGGTCTAGGGACAGCCTTAAACTATGGCTACACCTTC	CSARGLGTALNYGYTF
TRBV27	TRBJ1-2	-	-	15	TGTGCCAGCAGTTTATCCGGCGGGACTGGTGATTCCTACACCTTC	CASSLSGGTGDSYTF
TRBV7-2	TRBJ2-1	-	many	13	TGTGCCAGCAGTTGGGGGACCGTTAATGAGCAGTTCTTC	CASSWGTVNEQFF